This TCR beta chain was captured by sequencing in a study of T cell changes during pregnancy in multiple sclerosis (dated by TCRdb to the late 2010s). Regarding the study in general: The study looked at changes in the T cell repertoire across pregnancy in women with multiple sclerosis.

Library construction relied on the immunoSEQ multiplex PCR assay. The table was pulled from immuneACCESS by TCRdb, which kept in-frame rearrangements only. Such tables lose some clones; where checked, under half of the loss comes from unresolved V genes, and the rest has no known cause. The sample data list some 87,000 clones, and 90% to 95% of these were observed just once. More than 0.95% of the sample is in the top ten clones. Sequences LNHDA (CDR1) and SQIVND (CDR2) are obtained from the germline V gene (reference sequence). Reading from cysteine to phenylalanine, the CDR3 counts 14 amino acids. Of all the DNA, just the CDR3 is kept, 42 bases in frame from base 1. The V and J ends are trimmed by 7 bases and 13 bases, leaving 22 bases between them. This clone was seen a single time. This receptor's antigen is unknown. Base qualities are missing; no much larger clone stands one base away.

The TCR was taken from a female donor with multiple sclerosis, enrolled in a pregnancy study. The sequenced sample was peripheral blood, obtained in the second trimester of pregnancy. This chain is built from TRBV19 and TRBJ1-4; the D region possibly corresponds to TRBD1 (5 bases align). The sequence in DNA is TGTGCCAGTAATAGGGGCGCGGAAGGAAGACCACTGTTTTTT. Its coded protein is CASNRGAEGRPLFF.